This TCR beta chain comes out of a study of T cells in Graves' hyperthyroidism and ophthalmopathy. There were TCR beta CDR3 regions amplified from RNA transcripts. When the TCR CDR3 underwent first-round RT-PCR, the HTBI primer set was used. TCRdb fed the multiplex PCR reads into MiXCR, producing one record per CDR3 protein. The table shows about 280,000 distinct CDR3 sequences, with less than 30% occurring only once. This CDR3 has 14 amino acids. Germline loops: CDR1 PRHDT, CDR2 FYEKMQ (reference sequence). Trimming removed 0 bases from V and 5 bases from J, with 11 bases in between. This clonotype showed up just a few times.

This chain connects TRBV13 to TRBJ2-7; D uncertain. This clonotype originated in a man aged 40-55 years with Graves' hyperthyroidism that later progressed to Graves' ophthalmopathy. The specimen was blood. The CDR3 region is CASSLGVVLNEQYF. DNA of the CDR3: TGTGCCAGCAGCTTAGGGGTGGTCTTGAACGAGCAGTACTTC.